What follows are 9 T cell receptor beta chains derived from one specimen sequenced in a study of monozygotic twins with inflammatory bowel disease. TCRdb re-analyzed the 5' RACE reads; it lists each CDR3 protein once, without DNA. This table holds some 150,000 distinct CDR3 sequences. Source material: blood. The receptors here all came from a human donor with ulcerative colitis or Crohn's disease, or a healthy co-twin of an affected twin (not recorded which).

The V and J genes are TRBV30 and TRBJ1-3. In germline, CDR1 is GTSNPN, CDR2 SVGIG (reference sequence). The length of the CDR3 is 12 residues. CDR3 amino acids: CAWGPLGNTIYF. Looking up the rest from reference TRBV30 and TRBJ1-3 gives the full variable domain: SQTIHQWPATLVQPVGSPLSLECTVEGTSNPNLYWYRQAAGRGLQLLFYSVGIGQISSEVPQNLSASRPQDRQFILSSKKLLLSDSGFYLCAWGPLGNTIYFGEGSWLTVV.

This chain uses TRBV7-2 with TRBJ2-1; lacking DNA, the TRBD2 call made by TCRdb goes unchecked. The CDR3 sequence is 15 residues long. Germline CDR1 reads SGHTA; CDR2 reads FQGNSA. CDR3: CASSLYSGESNEQFF.

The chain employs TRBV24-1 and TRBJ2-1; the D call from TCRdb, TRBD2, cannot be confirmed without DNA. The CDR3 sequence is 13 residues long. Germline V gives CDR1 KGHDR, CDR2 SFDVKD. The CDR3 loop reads CATSRVLYNEQFF.

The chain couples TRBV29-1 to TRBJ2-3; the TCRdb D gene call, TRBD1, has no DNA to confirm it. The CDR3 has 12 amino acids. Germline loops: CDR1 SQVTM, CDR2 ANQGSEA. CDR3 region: CSGGGGTDTQYF.

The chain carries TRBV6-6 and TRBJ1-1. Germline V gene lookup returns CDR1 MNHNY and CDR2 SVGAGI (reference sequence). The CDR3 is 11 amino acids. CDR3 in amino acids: CASSVHGEAFF.

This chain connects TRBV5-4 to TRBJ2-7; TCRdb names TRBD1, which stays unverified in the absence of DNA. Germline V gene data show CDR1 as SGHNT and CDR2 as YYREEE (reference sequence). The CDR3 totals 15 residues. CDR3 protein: CASSLGGGLEYEQYF.

The CDR3 loop is CASRGQGREKLFF. The J gene is TRBJ1-4, the V gene TRBV6-6; TCRdb's D gene call, TRBD1, goes unchecked for lack of DNA. Germline V gene lookup returns CDR1 MNHNY and CDR2 SVGAGI (reference sequence). This CDR3 has 13 amino acids.

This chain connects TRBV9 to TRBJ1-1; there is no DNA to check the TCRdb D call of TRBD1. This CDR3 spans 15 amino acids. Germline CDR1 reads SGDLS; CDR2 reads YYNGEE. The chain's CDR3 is CASRTVQGPLTEAFF.

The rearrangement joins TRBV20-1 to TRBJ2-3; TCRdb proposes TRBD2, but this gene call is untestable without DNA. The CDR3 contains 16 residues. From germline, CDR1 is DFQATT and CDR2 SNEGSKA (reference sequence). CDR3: CSARGGLAGDGDTQYF.